Given below is one TCR beta chain in context. Its antigen is unidentified. Deletions cut 5 bases from V and 3 bases from J, with 10 bases between. This CDR3 spans 13 amino acids. Germline CDR1 reads LNHDA; CDR2 reads SQIVND (reference sequence). PCR employed 60 Vbeta and 13 Jbeta primers. The repertoire was sequenced with immunoSEQ multiplex PCR; TCRdb's copy has only in-frame clones and lacks some. The sample carries under 150,000 clones, 65% to 85% recorded once. The data are from a study of cytomegalovirus exposure and HLA in healthy donors. Study-wide context: As released early, the data held approximately 80 million unique TCRs from HLA-typed donors. Out of 398 genotyped donors, about 76% belonged to the Caucasian-associated ancestry cluster. Study outcomes and limitations: The listing of 160 or so TCR beta chains classed them as cytomegalovirus-associated. Earlier analysis looked at TCR beta V segments, and most were productive about 90% or about 30% of the time.

The TCR was taken from a man in his fifties or sixties in good health and CMV-seronegative. The chain is built from TRBV19 and TRBJ1-1; D perhaps matches TRBD1 (6 bases). Material: PBMCs. CDR3 DNA: TGTGCCAGTAGTTCCACAGGGTACACTGAAGCTTTCTTT. Protein sequence: CASSSTGYTEAFF.